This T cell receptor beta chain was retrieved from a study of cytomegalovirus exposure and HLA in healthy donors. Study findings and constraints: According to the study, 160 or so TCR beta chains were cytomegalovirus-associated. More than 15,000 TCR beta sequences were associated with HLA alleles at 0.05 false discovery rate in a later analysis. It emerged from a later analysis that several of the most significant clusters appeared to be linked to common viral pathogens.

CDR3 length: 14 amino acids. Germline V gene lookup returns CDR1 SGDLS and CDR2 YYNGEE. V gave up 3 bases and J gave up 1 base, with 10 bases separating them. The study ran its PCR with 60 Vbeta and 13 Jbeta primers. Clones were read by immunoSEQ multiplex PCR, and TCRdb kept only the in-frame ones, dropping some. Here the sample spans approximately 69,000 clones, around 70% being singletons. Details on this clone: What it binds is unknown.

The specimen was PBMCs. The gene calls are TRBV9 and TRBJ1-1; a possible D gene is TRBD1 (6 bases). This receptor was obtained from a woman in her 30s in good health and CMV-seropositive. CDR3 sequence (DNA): TGTGCCAGCAGCGAGGGACACCAGAACACTGAAGCTTTCTTT. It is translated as CASSEGHQNTEAFF.